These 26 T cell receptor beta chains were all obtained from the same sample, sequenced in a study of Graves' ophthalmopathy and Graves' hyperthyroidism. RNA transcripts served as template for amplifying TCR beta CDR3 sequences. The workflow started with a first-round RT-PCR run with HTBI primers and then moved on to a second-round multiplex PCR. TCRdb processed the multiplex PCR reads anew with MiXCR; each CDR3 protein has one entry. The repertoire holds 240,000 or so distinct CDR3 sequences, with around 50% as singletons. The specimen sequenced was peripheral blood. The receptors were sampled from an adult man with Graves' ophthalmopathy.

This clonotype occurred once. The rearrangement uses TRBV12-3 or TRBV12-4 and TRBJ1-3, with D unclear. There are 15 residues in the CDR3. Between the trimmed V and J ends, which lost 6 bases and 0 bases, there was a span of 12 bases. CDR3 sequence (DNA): TGTGCCAGCAGCCCGACCGCCGGCTCTGGAAACACCATATATTTT. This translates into CASSPTAGSGNTIYF.

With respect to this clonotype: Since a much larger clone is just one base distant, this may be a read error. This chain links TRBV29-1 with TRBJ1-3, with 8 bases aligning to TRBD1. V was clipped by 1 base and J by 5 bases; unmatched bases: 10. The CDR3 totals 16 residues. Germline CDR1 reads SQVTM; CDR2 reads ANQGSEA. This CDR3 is CSVEGQLTGDRNTIYF. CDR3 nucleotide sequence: TGCAGCGTTGAAGGTCAACTGACAGGGGATAGAAACACCATATATTTT.

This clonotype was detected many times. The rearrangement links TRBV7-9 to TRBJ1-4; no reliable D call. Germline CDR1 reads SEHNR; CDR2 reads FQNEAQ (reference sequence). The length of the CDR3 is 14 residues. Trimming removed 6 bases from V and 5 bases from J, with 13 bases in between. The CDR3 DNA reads TGTGCCAGCAGTTTGGGTCGTACCAATGAAAAACTGTTTTTT. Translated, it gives CASSLGRTNEKLFF.

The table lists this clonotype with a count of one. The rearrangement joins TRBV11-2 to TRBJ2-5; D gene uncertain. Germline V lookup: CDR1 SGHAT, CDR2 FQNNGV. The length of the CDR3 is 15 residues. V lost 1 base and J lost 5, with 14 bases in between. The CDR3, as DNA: TGTGCCAGCAGCTTAGGTTGGGTCTCCTGGGAGACCCAGTACTTC. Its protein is CASSLGWVSWETQYF.

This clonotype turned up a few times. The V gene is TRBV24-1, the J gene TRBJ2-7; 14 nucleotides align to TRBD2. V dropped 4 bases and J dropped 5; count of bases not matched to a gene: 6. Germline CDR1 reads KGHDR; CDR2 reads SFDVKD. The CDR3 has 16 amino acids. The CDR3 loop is CATSDPGLAGGNEQYF. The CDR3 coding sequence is TGTGCCACCAGTGACCCCGGACTAGCGGGAGGTAACGAGCAGTACTTC.

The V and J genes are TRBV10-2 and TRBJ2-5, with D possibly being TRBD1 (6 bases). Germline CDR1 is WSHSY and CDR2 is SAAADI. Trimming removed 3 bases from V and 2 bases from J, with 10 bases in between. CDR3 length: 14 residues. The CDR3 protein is CASSDQGIQETQYF. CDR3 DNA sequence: TGCGCCAGCAGTGACCAGGGGATTCAAGAGACCCAGTACTTC.

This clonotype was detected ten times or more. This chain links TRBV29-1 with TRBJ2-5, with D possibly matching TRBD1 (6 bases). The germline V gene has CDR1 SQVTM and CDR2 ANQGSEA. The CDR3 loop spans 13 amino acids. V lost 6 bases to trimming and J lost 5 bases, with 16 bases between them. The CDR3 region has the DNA TGCAGCGTCGGAAAGGACAGTTGGGAGACCCAGTACTTC. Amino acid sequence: CSVGKDSWETQYF. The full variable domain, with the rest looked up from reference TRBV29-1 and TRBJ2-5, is SAVISQKPSRDICQRGTSLTIQCQVDSQVTMMFWYRQQPGQSLTLIATANQGSEATYESGFVIDKFPISRPNLTFSTLTVSNMSPEDSSIYLCSVGKDSWETQYFGPGTRLLVL.

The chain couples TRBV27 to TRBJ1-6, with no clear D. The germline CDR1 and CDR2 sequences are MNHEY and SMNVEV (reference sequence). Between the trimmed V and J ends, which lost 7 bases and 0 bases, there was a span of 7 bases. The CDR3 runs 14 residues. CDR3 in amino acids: CASKEGSYNSPLHF. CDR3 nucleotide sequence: TGTGCCAGCAAGGAGGGCTCCTATAATTCACCCCTCCACTTT.

CDR3 region: CASSAHRGPNTEAFF. CDR3 in DNA: TGTGCCAGCAGCGCCCACAGGGGCCCGAACACTGAAGCTTTCTTT. The chain links TRBV7-9 to TRBJ1-1; 7 bases map to TRBD1. The CDR3 has 15 residues. Per the germline V gene, CDR1 is SEHNR and CDR2 is FQNEAQ (reference sequence). J lost 1 base, V lost 5 bases, and 7 bases had no gene match.

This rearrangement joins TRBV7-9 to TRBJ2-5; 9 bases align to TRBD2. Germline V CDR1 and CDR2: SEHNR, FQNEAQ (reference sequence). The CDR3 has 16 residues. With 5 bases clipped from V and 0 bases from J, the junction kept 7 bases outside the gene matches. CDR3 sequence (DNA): TGTGCCAGCAGCCCCTACGCTAGCGGGAACCAAGAGACCCAGTACTTC. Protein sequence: CASSPYASGNQETQYF. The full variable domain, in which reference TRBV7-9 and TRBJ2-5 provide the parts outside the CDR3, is DTGVSQNPRHKITKRGQNVTFRCDPISEHNRLYWYRQTLGQGPEFLTYFQNEAQLEKSRLLSDRFSAERPKGSFSTLEIQRTEQGDSAMYLCASSPYASGNQETQYFGPGTRLLVL.

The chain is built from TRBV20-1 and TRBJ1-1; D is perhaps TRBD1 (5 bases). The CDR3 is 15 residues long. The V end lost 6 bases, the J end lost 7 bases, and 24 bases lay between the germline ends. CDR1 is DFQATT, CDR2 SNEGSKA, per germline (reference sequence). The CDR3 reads CSALKDSLGSDEAFF. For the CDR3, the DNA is TGCAGTGCCCTCAAAGACAGCCTAGGATCTGATGAAGCTTTCTTT.

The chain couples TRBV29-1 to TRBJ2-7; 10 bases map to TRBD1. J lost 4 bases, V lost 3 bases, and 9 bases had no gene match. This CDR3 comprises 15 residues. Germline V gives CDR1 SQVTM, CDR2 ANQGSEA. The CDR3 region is CSVDLGQGTPYEQYF. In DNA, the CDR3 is TGCAGCGTTGATTTGGGACAGGGGACCCCTTACGAGCAGTACTTC.

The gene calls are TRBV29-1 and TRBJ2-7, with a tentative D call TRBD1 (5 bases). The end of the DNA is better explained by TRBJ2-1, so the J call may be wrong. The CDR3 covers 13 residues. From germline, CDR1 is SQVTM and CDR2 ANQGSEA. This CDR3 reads CSVGQGGYNEQFF. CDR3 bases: TGCAGCGTTGGGCAGGGTGGTTACAATGAGCAGTTCTTC.

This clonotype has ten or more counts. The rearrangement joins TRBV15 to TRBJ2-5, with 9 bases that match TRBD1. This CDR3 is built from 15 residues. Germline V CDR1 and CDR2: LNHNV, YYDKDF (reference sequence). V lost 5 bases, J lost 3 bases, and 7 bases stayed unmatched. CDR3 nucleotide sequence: TGTGCCACCAGCCCCCTGGGACAGGGAGAAGAGACCCAGTACTTC. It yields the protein CATSPLGQGEETQYF.

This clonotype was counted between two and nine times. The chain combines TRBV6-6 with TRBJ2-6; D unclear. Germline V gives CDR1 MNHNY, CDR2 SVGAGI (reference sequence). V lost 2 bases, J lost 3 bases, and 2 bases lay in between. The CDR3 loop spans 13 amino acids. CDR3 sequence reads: CASSYGGANVLTF. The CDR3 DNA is TGTGCCAGCAGTTACGGTGGGGCCAACGTCCTGACTTTC.

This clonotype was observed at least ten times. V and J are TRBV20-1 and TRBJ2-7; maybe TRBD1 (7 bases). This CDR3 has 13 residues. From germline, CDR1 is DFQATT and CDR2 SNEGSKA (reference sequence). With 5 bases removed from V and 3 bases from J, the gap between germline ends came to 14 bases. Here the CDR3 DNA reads TGCAGTGCTGGAGGGACAGACCACTACGAGCAGTACTTC. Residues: CSAGGTDHYEQYF.

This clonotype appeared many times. CDR3 nucleotide sequence: TGCAGCGTCCGATCCCTTAATCAGCCCCAGCATTTT. Translation gives CSVRSLNQPQHF. The chain joins TRBV29-1 to TRBJ1-5; no clear D gene. CDR3 length: 12 residues. Between the trimmed V and J ends, which lost 6 bases and 4 bases, there was a span of 10 bases. CDR1 and CDR2 from the germline V gene are SQVTM and ANQGSEA. The full variable domain, completed using reference TRBV29-1 and TRBJ1-5, is SAVISQKPSRDICQRGTSLTIQCQVDSQVTMMFWYRQQPGQSLTLIATANQGSEATYESGFVIDKFPISRPNLTFSTLTVSNMSPEDSSIYLCSVRSLNQPQHFGDGTRLSIL.

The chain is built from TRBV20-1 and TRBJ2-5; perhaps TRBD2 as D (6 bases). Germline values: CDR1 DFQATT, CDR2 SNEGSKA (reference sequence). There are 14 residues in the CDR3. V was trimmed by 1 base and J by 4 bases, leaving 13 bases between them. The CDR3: CSARVPRGRETQYF. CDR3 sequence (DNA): TGCAGTGCTAGAGTTCCACGGGGGAGAGAGACCCAGTACTTC.

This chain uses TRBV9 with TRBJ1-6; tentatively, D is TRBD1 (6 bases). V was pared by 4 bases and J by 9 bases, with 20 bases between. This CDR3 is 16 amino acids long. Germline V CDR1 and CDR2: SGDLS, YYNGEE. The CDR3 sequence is CASSSSAGTRGSPLHF. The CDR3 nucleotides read TGTGCCAGCAGCAGTTCAGCAGGGACAAGGGGTTCACCCCTCCACTTT.

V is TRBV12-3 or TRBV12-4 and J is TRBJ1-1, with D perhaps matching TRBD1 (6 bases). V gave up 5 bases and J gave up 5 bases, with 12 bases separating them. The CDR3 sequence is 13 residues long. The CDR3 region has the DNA TGTGCCAGCAGTACCACAGGGTGGACTGAAGCTTTCTTT. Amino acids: CASSTTGWTEAFF.

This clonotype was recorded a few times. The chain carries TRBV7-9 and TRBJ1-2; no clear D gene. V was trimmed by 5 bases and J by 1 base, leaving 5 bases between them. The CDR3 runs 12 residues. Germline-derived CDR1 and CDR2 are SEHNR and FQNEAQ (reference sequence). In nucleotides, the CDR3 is TGTGCCAGCAGCCCTATTAACTATGGCTACACCTTC. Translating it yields CASSPINYGYTF.

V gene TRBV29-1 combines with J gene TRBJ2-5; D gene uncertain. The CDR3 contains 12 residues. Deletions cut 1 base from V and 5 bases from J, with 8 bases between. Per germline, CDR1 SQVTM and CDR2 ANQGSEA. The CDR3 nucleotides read TGCAGCGTTGAAGTTCCACCGGAGACCCAGTACTTC. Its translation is CSVEVPPETQYF.

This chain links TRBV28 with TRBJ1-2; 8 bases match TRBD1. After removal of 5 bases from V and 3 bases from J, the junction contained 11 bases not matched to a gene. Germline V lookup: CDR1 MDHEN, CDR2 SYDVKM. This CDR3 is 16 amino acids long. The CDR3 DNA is TGTGCCAGCAGTGACGATAGGACAGGGTCCCACTATGGCTACACCTTC. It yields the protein CASSDDRTGSHYGYTF.

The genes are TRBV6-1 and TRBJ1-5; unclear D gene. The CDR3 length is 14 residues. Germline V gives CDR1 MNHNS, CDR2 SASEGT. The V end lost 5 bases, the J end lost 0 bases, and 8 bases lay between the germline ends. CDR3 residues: CASSLQVSNQPQHF. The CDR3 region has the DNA TGTGCCAGCAGTTTGCAGGTTAGCAATCAGCCCCAGCATTTT.

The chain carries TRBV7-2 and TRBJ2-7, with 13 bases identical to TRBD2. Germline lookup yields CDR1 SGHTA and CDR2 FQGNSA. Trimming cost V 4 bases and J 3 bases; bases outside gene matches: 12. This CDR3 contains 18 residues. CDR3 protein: CASSWRTSGGPLRYEQYF. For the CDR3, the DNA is TGTGCCAGCAGCTGGAGGACTAGCGGGGGTCCTCTCCGCTACGAGCAGTACTTC. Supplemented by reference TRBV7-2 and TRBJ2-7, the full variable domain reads GAGVSQSPSNKVTEKGKDVELRCDPISGHTALYWYRQSLGQGLEFLIYFQGNSAPDKSGLPSDRFSAERTGGSVSTLTIQRTQQEDSAVYLCASSWRTSGGPLRYEQYFGPGTRLTVT.

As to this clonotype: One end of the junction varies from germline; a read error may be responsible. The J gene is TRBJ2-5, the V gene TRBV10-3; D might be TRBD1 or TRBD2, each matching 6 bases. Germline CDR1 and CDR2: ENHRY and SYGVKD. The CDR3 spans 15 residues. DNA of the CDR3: TGTGCCAGCAGTCACCAAGGGGGGCAGTTCGAGACCCAGTACTTC. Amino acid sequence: CASSHQGGQFETQYF.